This T cell receptor (beta chain) comes out of a study of STAT3 mutations in large granular lymphocyte leukemia. Study as a whole: Over half of T-LGLL patients had one or more immunosuppressive regimens. General study findings and limits: In several patients, dominant TCR clone burden exceeded STAT3 mutant burden, suggesting STAT3 mutation arose secondarily. At least one immunodominant TCR beta clonotype appeared in every T-cell large granular lymphocyte leukemia patient.

Details on this clone: What it recognizes is unknown.

Clones were sequenced by immunoSEQ multiplex PCR, and TCRdb holds only the in-frame ones, with some missing. The sample comprises 9,500 to 14,000 clones, 85% of which are singletons, and roughly 90% rests with the top ten. The sequence was obtained from an older man with T-cell large granular lymphocyte leukemia. Some clones in this sample may be carry-over from other donors' samples. Material for sequencing was peripheral blood mononuclear cells.

This CDR3 is CASSYPGQGGEQYF. DNA for the CDR3: TGTGCCAGCAGTTATCCGGGACAGGGCGGCGAGCAGTACTTC. The chain uses TRBV6-5 and TRBJ2-7; 9 nucleotides agree with TRBD1. This CDR3 is 14 amino acids long. Germline-derived CDR1 and CDR2 are MNHEY and SVGAGI. The V and J ends lost 3 bases and 6 bases, in that order; junction bases with no gene match: 6.